The T cell receptor (beta chain) under discussion was sequenced for a study of blood T cell repertoires in COVID-19. Overall study: From the United States, Italy and Spain came samples of acute and convalescent COVID-19.

The CDR3 extends over 16 amino acids. Germline V lookup: CDR1 MNHNS, CDR2 SASEGT. Trimming removed 3 bases from V and 4 bases from J; junction bases left unmatched: 10. Profiling relied on immunoSEQ multiplex PCR, and the TCRdb table lists in-frame clones only, not all of them. The sample has nearly 90,000 clones, roughly 91% seen once. The chain recombines TRBV6-1 with TRBJ1-1, with 8 positions matching TRBD1. Sequencing used peripheral blood. The receptor was derived from a man younger than 30 with COVID-19, enrolled during active disease. The CDR3 nucleotides are TGTGCCAGCAGTGATTGGGCAGGGGGCGCGAGCACTGAAGCTTTCTTT. It specifies CASSDWAGGASTEAFF.